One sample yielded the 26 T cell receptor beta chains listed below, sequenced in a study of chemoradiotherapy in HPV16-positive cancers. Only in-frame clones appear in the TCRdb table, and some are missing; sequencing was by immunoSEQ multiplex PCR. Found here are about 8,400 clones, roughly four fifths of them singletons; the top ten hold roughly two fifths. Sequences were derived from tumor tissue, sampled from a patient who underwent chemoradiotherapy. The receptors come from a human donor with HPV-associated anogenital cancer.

The CDR3 DNA sequence: TGTGCCAGTGGGCGGAGGGGAGGTTCCTACGAGCAGTACTTC. Its translation is CASGRRGGSYEQYF. The J gene is TRBJ2-7, the V gene TRBV7-2; tentatively, D is TRBD2 (6 bases). In germline, CDR1 is SGHTA, CDR2 FQGNSA. This CDR3 contains 14 residues. Trimming removed 9 bases from V and 1 base from J, with 16 bases in between.

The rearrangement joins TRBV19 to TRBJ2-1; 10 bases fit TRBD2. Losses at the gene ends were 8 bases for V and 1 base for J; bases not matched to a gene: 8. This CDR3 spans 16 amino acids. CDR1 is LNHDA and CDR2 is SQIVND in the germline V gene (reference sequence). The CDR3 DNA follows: TGTGCCAGTTCCGCCATAGCGGGAGGATCCTACAATGAGCAGTTCTTC. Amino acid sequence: CASSAIAGGSYNEQFF.

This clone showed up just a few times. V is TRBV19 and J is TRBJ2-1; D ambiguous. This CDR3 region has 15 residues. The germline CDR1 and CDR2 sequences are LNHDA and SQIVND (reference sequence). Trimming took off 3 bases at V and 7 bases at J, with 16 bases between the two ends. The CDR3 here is CASSMTGMLRNEQFF. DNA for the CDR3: TGTGCCAGTAGTATGACTGGGATGCTTCGGAATGAGCAGTTCTTC.

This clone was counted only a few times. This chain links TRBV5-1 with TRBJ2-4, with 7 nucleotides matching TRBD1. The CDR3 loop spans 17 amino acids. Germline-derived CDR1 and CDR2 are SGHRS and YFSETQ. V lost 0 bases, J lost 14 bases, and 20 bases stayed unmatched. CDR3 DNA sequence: TGCGCCAGCAGCTTGGGCCACCGGGACAGTTTTGGGGGCACTGAGTACTTC. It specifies CASSLGHRDSFGGTEYF.

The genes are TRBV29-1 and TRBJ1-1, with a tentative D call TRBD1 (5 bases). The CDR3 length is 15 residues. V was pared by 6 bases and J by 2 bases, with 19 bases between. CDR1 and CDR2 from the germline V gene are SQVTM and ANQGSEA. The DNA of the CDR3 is TGCAGCGTGGGGAGTCCCGGACAAAGTAACACTGAAGCTTTCTTT. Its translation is CSVGSPGQSNTEAFF.

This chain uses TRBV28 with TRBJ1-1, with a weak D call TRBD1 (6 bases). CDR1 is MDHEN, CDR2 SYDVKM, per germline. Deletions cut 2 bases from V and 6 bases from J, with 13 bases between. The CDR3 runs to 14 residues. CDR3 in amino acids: CASSLGGPGSEAFF. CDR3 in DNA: TGTGCCAGCAGTTTAGGGGGGCCCGGCTCTGAAGCTTTCTTT.

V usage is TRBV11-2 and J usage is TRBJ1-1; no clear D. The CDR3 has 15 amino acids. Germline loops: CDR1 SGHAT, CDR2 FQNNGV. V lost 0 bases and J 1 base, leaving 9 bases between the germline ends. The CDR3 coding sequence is TGTGCCAGCAGCTTAGAAGGGTTGAGGAACACTGAAGCTTTCTTT. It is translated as CASSLEGLRNTEAFF.

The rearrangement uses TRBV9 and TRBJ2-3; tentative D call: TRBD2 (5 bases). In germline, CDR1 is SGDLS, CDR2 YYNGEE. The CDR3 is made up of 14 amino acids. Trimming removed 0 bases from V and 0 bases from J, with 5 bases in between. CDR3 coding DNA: TGTGCCAGCAGCGTAGGCGGGAGCACAGATACGCAGTATTTT. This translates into CASSVGGSTDTQYF.

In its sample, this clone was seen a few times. The chain's CDR3 is CASSPGGTYEQYF. CDR3 nucleotides: TGTGCCAGCAGTCCGGGGGGGACATACGAGCAGTACTTC. The chain uses TRBV7-7 and TRBJ2-7; 8 bases fit TRBD2. The CDR3 has 13 residues. Trimming at V came to 6 bases and at J to 4 bases, leaving 5 bases not matched to a gene. The germline V gene has CDR1 SSHAT and CDR2 FNYEAQ (reference sequence).

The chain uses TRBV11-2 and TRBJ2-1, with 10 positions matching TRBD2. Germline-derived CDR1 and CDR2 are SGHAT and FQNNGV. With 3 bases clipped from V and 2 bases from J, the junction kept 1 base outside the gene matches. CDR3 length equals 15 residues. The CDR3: CASSFTSGTYNEQFF. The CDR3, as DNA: TGTGCCAGCAGCTTTACTAGCGGGACCTACAATGAGCAGTTCTTC.

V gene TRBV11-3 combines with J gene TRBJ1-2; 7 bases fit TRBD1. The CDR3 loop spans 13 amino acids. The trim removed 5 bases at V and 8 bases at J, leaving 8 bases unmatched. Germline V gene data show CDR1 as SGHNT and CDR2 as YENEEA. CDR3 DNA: TGTGCCAGCAGCCCCCGGACAGGACGGGGCTACACCTTC. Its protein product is CASSPRTGRGYTF. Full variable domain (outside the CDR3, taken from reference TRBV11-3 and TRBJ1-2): EAGVVQSPRYKIIEKKQPVAFWCNPISGHNTLYWYLQNLGQGPELLIRYENEEAVDDSQLPKDRFSAERLKGVDSTLKIQPAELGDSAVYLCASSPRTGRGYTFGSGTRLTVV.

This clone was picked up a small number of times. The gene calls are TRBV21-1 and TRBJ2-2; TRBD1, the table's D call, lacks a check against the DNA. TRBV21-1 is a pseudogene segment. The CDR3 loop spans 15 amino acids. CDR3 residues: CASKLIQGDAGELFF. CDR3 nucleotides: TGTGCCAGCAAACTCATTCAGGGGGACGCCGGGGAGCTGTTTTTT.

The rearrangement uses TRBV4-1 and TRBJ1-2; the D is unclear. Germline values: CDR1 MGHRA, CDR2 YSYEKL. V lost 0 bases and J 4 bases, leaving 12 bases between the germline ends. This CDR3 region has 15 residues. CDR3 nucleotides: TGCGCCAGCAGCCAAGATTTGATAGTAGTCTATGGCTACACCTTC. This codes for CASSQDLIVVYGYTF.

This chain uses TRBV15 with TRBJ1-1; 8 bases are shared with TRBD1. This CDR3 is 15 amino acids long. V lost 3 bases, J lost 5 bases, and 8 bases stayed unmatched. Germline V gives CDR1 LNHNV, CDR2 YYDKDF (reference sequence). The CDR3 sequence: CATSSATGGRTEAFF. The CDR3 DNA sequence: TGTGCCACCAGCAGCGCTACAGGGGGAAGAACTGAAGCTTTCTTT.

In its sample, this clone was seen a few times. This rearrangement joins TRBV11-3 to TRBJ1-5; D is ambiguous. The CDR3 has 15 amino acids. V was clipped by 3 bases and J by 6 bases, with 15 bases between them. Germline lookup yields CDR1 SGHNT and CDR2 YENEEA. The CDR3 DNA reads TGTGCCAGCAGCTTCTTCACTGGGCTCCGTCAGCCCCAGCATTTT. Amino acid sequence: CASSFFTGLRQPQHF.

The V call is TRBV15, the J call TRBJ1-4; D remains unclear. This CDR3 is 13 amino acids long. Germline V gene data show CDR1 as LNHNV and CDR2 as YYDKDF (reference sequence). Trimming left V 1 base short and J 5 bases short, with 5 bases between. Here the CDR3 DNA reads TGTGCCACCAGCAGAGCGCGGAATGAAAAACTGTTTTTT. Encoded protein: CATSRARNEKLFF.

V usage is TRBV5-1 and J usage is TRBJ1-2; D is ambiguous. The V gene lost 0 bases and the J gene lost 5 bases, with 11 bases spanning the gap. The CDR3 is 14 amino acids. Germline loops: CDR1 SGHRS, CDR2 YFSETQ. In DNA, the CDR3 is TGCGCCAGCAGCTTGGTCAGCAACCGATATGGCTACACCTTC. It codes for CASSLVSNRYGYTF.

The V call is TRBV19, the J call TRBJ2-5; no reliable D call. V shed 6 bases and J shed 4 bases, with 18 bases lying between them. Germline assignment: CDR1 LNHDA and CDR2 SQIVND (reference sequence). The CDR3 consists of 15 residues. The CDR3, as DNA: TGTGCCAGTAGCCGACCTAAGAACCCGCGAGAGACCCAGTACTTC. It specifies CASSRPKNPRETQYF.

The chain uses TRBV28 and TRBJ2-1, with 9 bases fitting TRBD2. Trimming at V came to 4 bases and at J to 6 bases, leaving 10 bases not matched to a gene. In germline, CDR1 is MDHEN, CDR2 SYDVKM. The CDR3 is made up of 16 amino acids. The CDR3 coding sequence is TGTGCCAGCAGTTCCGATAGCGGGGGTATCGTCAATGAGCAGTTCTTC. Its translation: CASSSDSGGIVNEQFF.

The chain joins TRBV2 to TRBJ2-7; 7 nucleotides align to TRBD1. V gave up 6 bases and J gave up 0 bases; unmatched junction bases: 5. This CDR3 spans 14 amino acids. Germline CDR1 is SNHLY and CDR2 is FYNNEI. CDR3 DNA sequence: TGTGCCAGCAGAGCCGGGGACAGCTCCTACGAGCAGTACGTC. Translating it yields CASRAGDSSYEQYV.

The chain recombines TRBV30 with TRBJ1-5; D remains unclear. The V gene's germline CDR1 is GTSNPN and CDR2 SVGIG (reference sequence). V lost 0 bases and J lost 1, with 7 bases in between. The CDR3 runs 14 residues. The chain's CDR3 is CAWSVGWSNQPQHF. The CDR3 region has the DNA TGTGCCTGGAGTGTAGGGTGGAGCAATCAGCCCCAGCATTTT.

The CDR3 sequence: CASSVLGDTNEKLFF. In DNA form, the CDR3 reads TGTGCCAGCAGCGTTCTAGGGGACACTAATGAAAAACTGTTTTTT. The chain couples TRBV9 to TRBJ1-4; D is perhaps TRBD1 (5 bases). V lost 2 bases to trimming and J lost 2 bases, with 10 bases between them. The CDR3 is 15 residues long. Germline V lookup: CDR1 SGDLS, CDR2 YYNGEE.

DNA for the CDR3: TGTGCCAGCAGCCCCGCCTGGGGGGCGGAGGACTCCTACAATGAGCAGTTCTTC. As protein: CASSPAWGAEDSYNEQFF. The V and J genes are TRBV7-6 and TRBJ2-1; D assignment may be TRBD1 or TRBD2 (6 bases each). Germline-derived CDR1 and CDR2 are SGHVS and FNYEAQ. V was pared by 5 bases and J by 0 bases, with 20 bases between. The length of the CDR3 is 18 residues.

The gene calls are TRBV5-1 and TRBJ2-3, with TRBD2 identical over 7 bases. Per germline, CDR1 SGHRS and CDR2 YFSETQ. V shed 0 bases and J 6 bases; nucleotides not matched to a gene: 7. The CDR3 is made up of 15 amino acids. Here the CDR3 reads CASSLDGPSGDTQYF. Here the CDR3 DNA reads TGCGCCAGCAGCTTGGATGGGCCTAGCGGTGATACGCAGTATTTT. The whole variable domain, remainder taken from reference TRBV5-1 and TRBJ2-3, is KAGVTQTPRYLIKTRGQQVTLSCSPISGHRSVSWYQQTPGQGLQFLFEYFSETQRNKGNFPGRFSGRQFSNSRSEMNVSTLELGDSALYLCASSLDGPSGDTQYFGPGTRLTVL.

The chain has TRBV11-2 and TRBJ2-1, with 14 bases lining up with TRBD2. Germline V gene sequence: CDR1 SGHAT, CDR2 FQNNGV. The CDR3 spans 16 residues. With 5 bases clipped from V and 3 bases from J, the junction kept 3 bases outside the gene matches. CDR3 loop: CASSTGTSGGYNEQFF. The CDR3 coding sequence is TGTGCCAGCAGCACCGGGACTAGCGGGGGCTACAATGAGCAGTTCTTC. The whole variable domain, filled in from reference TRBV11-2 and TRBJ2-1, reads EAGVAQSPRYKIIEKRQSVAFWCNPISGHATLYWYQQILGQGPKLLIQFQNNGVVDDSQLPKDRFSAERLKGVDSTLKIQPAKLEDSAVYLCASSTGTSGGYNEQFFGPGTRLTVL.

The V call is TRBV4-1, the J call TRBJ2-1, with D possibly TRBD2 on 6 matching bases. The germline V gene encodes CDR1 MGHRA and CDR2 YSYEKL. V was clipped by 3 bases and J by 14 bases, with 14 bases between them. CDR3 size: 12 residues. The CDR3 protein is CASSQDSGEEFF. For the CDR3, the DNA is TGCGCCAGCAGCCAGGATAGCGGAGAGGAGTTCTTC.